This T cell receptor beta chain was recovered during a study of blood T cell repertoires in COVID-19. Unmatched junction bases numbered 10, after V lost 4 bases and J lost 2 bases. The CDR3 loop spans 18 amino acids. The germline gives CDR1 SEHNR, CDR2 FQNEAQ (reference sequence). In the study's own analysis: Estimation of nucleated cell counts relied on the amplification of reference gene primers. Method: immunoSEQ multiplex PCR; TCRdb's copy keeps in-frame clones and lacks some. Clone size and the V and J calls come from that table; the DNA yielded D and trimming. The data hold 100,000 to 150,000 clones, with more than 60% observed a single time.

Input material: peripheral blood. The V call is TRBV7-9, the J call TRBJ2-5; TRBD2 aligns across 13 bases. The sequence derives from an older woman with acute or convalescent COVID-19. The CDR3 nucleotides read TGTGCCAGCAGCTACCGTGGACTAGCGGGGGAAGGACAAGAGACCCAGTACTTC. It specifies CASSYRGLAGEGQETQYF. Complete variable domain (other parts from reference TRBV7-9 and TRBJ2-5): DTGVSQNPRHKITKRGQNVTFRCDPISEHNRLYWYRQTLGQGPEFLTYFQNEAQLEKSRLLSDRFSAERPKGSFSTLEIQRTEQGDSAMYLCASSYRGLAGEGQETQYFGPGTRLLVL.